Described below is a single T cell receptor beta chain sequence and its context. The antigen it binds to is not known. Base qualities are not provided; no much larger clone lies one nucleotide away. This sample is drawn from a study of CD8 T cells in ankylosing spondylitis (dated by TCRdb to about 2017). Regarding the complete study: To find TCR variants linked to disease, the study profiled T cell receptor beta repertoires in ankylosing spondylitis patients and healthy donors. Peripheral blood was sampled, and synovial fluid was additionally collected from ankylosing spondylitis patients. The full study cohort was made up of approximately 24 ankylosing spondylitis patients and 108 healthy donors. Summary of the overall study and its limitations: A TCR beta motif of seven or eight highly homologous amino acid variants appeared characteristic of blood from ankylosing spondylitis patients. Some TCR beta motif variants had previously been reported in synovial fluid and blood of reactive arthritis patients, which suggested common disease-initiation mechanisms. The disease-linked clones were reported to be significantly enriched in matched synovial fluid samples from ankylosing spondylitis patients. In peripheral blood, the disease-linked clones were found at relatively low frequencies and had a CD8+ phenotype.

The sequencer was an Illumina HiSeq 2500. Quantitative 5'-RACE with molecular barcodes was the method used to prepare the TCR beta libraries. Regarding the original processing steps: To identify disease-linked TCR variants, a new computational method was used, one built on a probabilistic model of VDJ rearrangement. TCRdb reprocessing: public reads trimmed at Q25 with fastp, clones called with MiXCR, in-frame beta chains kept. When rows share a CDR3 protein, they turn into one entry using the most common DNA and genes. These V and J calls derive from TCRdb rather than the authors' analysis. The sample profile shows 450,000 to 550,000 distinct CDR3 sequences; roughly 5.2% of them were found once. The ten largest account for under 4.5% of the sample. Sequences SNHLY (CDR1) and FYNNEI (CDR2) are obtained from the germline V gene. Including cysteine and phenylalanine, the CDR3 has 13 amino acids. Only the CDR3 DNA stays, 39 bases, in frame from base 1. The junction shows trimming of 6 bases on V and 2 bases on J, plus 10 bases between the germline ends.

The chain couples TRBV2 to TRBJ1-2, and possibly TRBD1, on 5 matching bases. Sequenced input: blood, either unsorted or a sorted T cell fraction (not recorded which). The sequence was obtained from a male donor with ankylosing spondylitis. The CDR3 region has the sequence CASRGDGNYGYTF. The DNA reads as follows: TGTGCCAGCAGGGGGGACGGGAACTATGGCTACACCTTC.